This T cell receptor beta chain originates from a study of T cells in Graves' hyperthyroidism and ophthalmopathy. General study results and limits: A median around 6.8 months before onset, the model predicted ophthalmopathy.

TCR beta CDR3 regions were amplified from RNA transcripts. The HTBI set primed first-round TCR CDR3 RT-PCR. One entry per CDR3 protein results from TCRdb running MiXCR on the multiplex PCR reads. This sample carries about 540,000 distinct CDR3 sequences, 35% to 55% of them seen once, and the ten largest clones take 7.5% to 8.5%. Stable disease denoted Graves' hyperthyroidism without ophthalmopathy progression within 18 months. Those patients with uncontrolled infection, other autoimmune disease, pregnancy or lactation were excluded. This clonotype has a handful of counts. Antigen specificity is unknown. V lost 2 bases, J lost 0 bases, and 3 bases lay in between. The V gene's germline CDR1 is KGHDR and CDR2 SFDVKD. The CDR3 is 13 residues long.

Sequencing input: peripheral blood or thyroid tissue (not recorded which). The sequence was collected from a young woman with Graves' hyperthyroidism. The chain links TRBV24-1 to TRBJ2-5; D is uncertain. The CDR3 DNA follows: TGTGCCACCAGTGATTCGTACCAAGAGACCCAGTACTTC. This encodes CATSDSYQETQYF.